Below are 25 T cell receptor beta chains sequenced from a single sample in a study of blood T cell repertoires in COVID-19. Measured with immunoSEQ multiplex PCR; TCRdb has only the in-frame clones, and not every one. The sample lists around 270,000 clones, approximately 85% occurring once. The sample consisted of PBMCs or T cells enriched from blood (not recorded which). The receptors stem from a young woman who had recovered from COVID-19.

J is TRBJ2-7 and V is TRBV3-1 (or the pseudogene TRBV3-2); a possible D gene is TRBD1 (5 bases). The ends were cut back, 3 bases at V and 5 bases at J, with 17 bases in the middle. Looked up from germline, CDR1 is LGHDT and CDR2 is YNNKEL (reference sequence). This CDR3 comprises 15 residues. The CDR3 region has the DNA TGTGCCAGCAGCCATGAGACAGTGGCCCCCAACGAGCAGTACTTC. Its translation: CASSHETVAPNEQYF.

The gene calls are TRBV6-5 and TRBJ1-2, with TRBD1 identical over 10 bases. The ends lost 6 bases at V and 6 bases at J; junction bases unmatched: 4. This CDR3 is 13 amino acids long. The V gene's germline CDR1 is MNHEY and CDR2 SVGAGI. The CDR3 region is CASSSGTGDGYTF. DNA of the CDR3: TGTGCCAGCAGCTCCGGGACAGGGGATGGCTACACCTTC.

This chain joins TRBV5-1 and TRBJ1-1; no reliable D call. CDR3 length: 14 amino acids. Germline V gene data show CDR1 as SGHRS and CDR2 as YFSETQ. Deletions cut 0 bases from V and 1 base from J, with 7 bases between. CDR3 DNA: TGCGCCAGCAGCTTGGGTGGCGGGAACACTGAAGCTTTCTTT. It translates to CASSLGGGNTEAFF.

This sequence joins TRBV5-6 and TRBJ1-2; D uncertain. The CDR3 is made up of 15 amino acids. CDR1 is SGHDT and CDR2 is YYEEEE in the germline V gene. Trimming stripped 1 base from V and 3 bases from J, with 13 bases between. This chain's CDR3 is CASSLIPTADYGYTF. The CDR3 DNA is TGTGCCAGCAGCTTGATCCCGACGGCGGACTATGGCTACACCTTC. Drawing the rest from reference TRBV5-6 and TRBJ1-2, the complete variable domain is DAGVTQSPTHLIKTRGQQVTLRCSPKSGHDTVSWYQQALGQGPQFIFQYYEEEERQRGNFPDRFSGHQFPNYSSELNVNALLLGDSALYLCASSLIPTADYGYTFGSGTRLTVV.

This clone was counted a single time. This CDR3 is CASSFRGGNQPQHF. The CDR3 nucleotides read TGTGCCAGTAGTTTCAGGGGCGGCAATCAGCCCCAGCATTTT. The chain uses TRBV19 and TRBJ1-5, with D perhaps matching TRBD1 (6 bases). Germline loops: CDR1 LNHDA, CDR2 SQIVND (reference sequence). The length of the CDR3 is 14 residues. V shed 5 bases and J shed 2 bases, with 10 bases lying between them.

This sequence joins TRBV27 and TRBJ2-5, with 8 bases lining up with TRBD1. Per the germline V gene, CDR1 is MNHEY and CDR2 is SMNVEV (reference sequence). V lost 7 bases and J lost 2; bases outside the gene matches: 6. CDR3 length equals 14 residues. The CDR3 coding sequence is TGTGCCAGCAACAACAGGGGGTGGCAAGAGACCCAGTACTTC. This translates into CASNNRGWQETQYF.

The chain joins TRBV4-1 to TRBJ1-6, with D possibly TRBD1 on 5 matching bases. V was cut by 2 bases and J by 13 bases, with 15 bases left in between. CDR1 MGHRA and CDR2 YSYEKL come from the germline V gene. The CDR3 has 14 residues. The CDR3 is CASSQTPGRVPLHF. The CDR3 DNA sequence: TGCGCCAGCAGCCAAACCCCTGGCAGGGTCCCCCTCCACTTT.

The V call is TRBV10-3, the J call TRBJ2-7; 7 bases align to TRBD1. V was clipped by 1 base and J by 2 bases; unmatched bases: 8. In germline, CDR1 is ENHRY, CDR2 SYGVKD. This CDR3 spans 16 amino acids. CDR3 sequence: CAISEYTGDWAYEQYF. CDR3 DNA: TGTGCCATCAGTGAGTATACAGGGGATTGGGCCTACGAGCAGTACTTC.

The V call is TRBV19, the J call TRBJ1-1; D gene unclear. The CDR3 totals 18 residues. Trimming shortened V by 0 bases and J by 4 bases, and 21 bases separated the two germline ends. Germline CDR1 reads LNHDA; CDR2 reads SQIVND (reference sequence). CDR3 amino acids: CASSIDLVLKRAVTEAFF. For the CDR3, the DNA is TGTGCCAGTAGTATAGATCTTGTCTTGAAGCGGGCGGTCACTGAAGCTTTCTTT.

The rearrangement uses TRBV9 and TRBJ2-5; D gene unclear. CDR3 size: 16 residues. Germline CDR1 is SGDLS and CDR2 is YYNGEE. V was clipped by 0 bases and J by 3 bases, with 15 bases between them. The CDR3 nucleotides read TGTGCCAGCAGCGTAGGCGGTATGGTGGGTAAAGAGACCCAGTACTTC. This codes for CASSVGGMVGKETQYF.

The chain combines TRBV7-9 with TRBJ2-7, with 7 bases identical to TRBD1. CDR1 is SEHNR and CDR2 is FQNEAQ in the germline V gene (reference sequence). With V trimmed by 5 bases and J by 1 base, 14 bases remained unmatched. The CDR3 loop spans 17 amino acids. CDR3 coding DNA: TGTGCCAGCAGCGGCAGGGTCCGGGACAGCCGTTCCTACGAGCAGTACTTC. Amino acids: CASSGRVRDSRSYEQYF.

The rearrangement uses TRBV19 and TRBJ1-1; D call uncertain. V shed 6 bases and J shed 6 bases, with 14 bases lying between them. Looked up from germline, CDR1 is LNHDA and CDR2 is SQIVND (reference sequence). This CDR3 is 13 amino acids long. The CDR3: CASRSAIHAEAFF. The CDR3 region has the DNA TGTGCCAGTAGGAGCGCCATACACGCTGAAGCTTTCTTT.

V is TRBV19 and J is TRBJ2-1, with TRBD1 matching over 7 bases. There are 12 residues in the CDR3. J gave up 8 bases and V 9 bases, and 7 bases lay outside the gene matches. CDR1 LNHDA and CDR2 SQIVND come from the germline V gene (reference sequence). The CDR3 coding sequence is TGTGCCAGCAAGACAGGGAACGATGAGCAGTTCTTC. This gives the protein CASKTGNDEQFF.

This clone was observed at least ten times. V and J are TRBV10-1 and TRBJ1-2, with D hard to call. In germline, CDR1 is WNHNN, CDR2 SYGVQD (reference sequence). With 2 bases removed from V and 4 bases from J, the gap between germline ends came to 17 bases. The CDR3 loop spans 16 amino acids. The CDR3 here is CASSEDRTLGSYGYTF. The CDR3 nucleotides are TGCGCCAGCAGTGAGGATCGTACCCTTGGGAGCTATGGCTACACCTTC.

This clone was detected only a few times. The V and J genes are TRBV7-9 and TRBJ2-1, with D possibly matching TRBD2 (6 bases). Germline CDR1 and CDR2: SEHNR and FQNEAQ (reference sequence). This CDR3 has 12 amino acids. The CDR3: CARGGSYNEQFF. CDR3 bases: TGTGCGAGGGGAGGCTCCTACAATGAGCAGTTCTTC.

The CDR3 spells CASVGGDSTGSEQYF. CDR3 bases: TGTGCCAGCGTGGGAGGAGACAGCACCGGGTCGGAGCAGTACTTC. This sequence joins TRBV25-1 and TRBJ2-7, with D perhaps matching TRBD2 (6 bases). With 8 bases removed from V and 7 bases from J, the gap between germline ends came to 24 bases. Germline assignment: CDR1 MGHDK and CDR2 SYGVNS. The CDR3 runs to 15 residues.

The chain links TRBV7-6 to TRBJ1-5, with unresolved D. This CDR3 is 13 amino acids long. Per the germline V gene, CDR1 is SGHVS and CDR2 is FNYEAQ. V dropped 3 bases and J dropped 8 bases, with 11 bases sitting between them. The CDR3 region has the DNA TGTGCCAGCAGCTTTGGTACTCGGGAGCCCCAGCATTTT. Translation gives CASSFGTREPQHF.

The V gene is TRBV19, the J gene TRBJ1-2; 8 nucleotides align to TRBD1. Germline CDR1 LNHDA, CDR2 SQIVND (reference sequence). This CDR3 is 13 amino acids long. The V gene end was trimmed by 7 bases and the J gene end by 8 bases; junction bases not matched to a gene: 9. CDR3 in DNA: TGTGCCAGTAACATAGGACAGGGCCTAGGCTACACCTTC. Translated, it gives CASNIGQGLGYTF. The variable domain in full, with the rest retrieved from reference TRBV19 and TRBJ1-2, is DGGITQSPKYLFRKEGQNVTLSCEQNLNHDAMYWYRQDPGQGLRLIYYSQIVNDFQKGDIAEGYSVSREKKESFPLTVTSAQKNPTAFYLCASNIGQGLGYTFGSGTRLTVV.

V is TRBV28 and J is TRBJ1-2; D unresolved. From germline, CDR1 is MDHEN and CDR2 SYDVKM. This CDR3 is 13 amino acids long. The ends were cut back, 2 bases at V and 5 bases at J, with 9 bases in the middle. The CDR3 DNA follows: TGTGCCAGCAGTTTACGGGGTCGGTATGGCTACACCTTC. Its protein is CASSLRGRYGYTF.

The chain has TRBV7-6 and TRBJ1-3; 9 bases are shared with TRBD1. The CDR3 totals 15 residues. The germline CDR1 and CDR2 sequences are SGHVS and FNYEAQ. The V and J ends lost 3 bases and 8 bases, in that order; junction bases with no gene match: 8. DNA for the CDR3: TGTGCCAGCAGCTTGCTTGACAGGGGGGGAGACACCATATATTTT. Translating it yields CASSLLDRGGDTIYF.

The rearrangement joins TRBV5-6 to TRBJ1-2; TRBD1 matches at 7 bases. Germline V gives CDR1 SGHDT, CDR2 YYEEEE. V lost 2 bases to trimming and J lost 6 bases; unmatched junction nucleotides: 10. The CDR3 consists of 15 residues. In DNA, the CDR3 is TGTGCCAGCAGCTTCCCCCAGACAGGGAGGAATGGCTACACCTTC. This codes for CASSFPQTGRNGYTF.

This chain connects TRBV30 to TRBJ1-2; 9 nucleotides align to TRBD1. J was trimmed by 3 bases and V by 2 bases; bases with no gene match: 7. The CDR3 runs 15 residues. The germline V gene encodes CDR1 GTSNPN and CDR2 SVGIG (reference sequence). The CDR3 loop is CAWSKNRGLDYGYTF. The CDR3 region has the DNA TGTGCCTGGAGTAAAAACAGGGGGCTCGACTATGGCTACACCTTC.

This clone has only one observation. The V gene is TRBV28, the J gene TRBJ2-5, with D possibly matching TRBD1 (5 bases). V lost 5 bases, J lost 5 bases, and 15 bases lay in between. The CDR3 runs to 14 residues. Per the germline V gene, CDR1 is MDHEN and CDR2 is SYDVKM. The CDR3 loop is CASSPRAPRETQYF. DNA for the CDR3: TGTGCCAGCAGTCCCAGGGCCCCAAGGGAGACCCAGTACTTC.

The genes are TRBV11-3 and TRBJ1-1; D gene unclear. CDR1 and CDR2 (germline): SGHNT, YENEEA. Trimming took 2 bases from V and 2 from J, leaving 6 bases between them. CDR3 length: 13 amino acids. DNA of the CDR3: TGTGCCAGCAGCTTACAGGTTAACACTGAAGCTTTCTTT. Translating gives CASSLQVNTEAFF.

The chain employs TRBV29-1 and TRBJ2-5; 13 bases fit TRBD2. There are 13 residues in the CDR3. Germline CDR1 SQVTM, CDR2 ANQGSEA. This CDR3 reads CTATSGGRGTQYF. The CDR3 DNA reads as TGCACCGCGACTAGCGGGGGGCGAGGGACCCAGTACTTC.